Listed below are T cell receptor beta chains from one sample, sequenced in a study of blood T cell repertoires in COVID-19. Assay used: immunoSEQ multiplex PCR; TCRdb lists only in-frame clones, some missing. The table records 60,000 to 65,000 clones, about 70% of them present only once. The specimen sequenced was peripheral blood. Source of these receptors: a woman aged 80 or older with acute or convalescent COVID-19. CDR3s include the opening cysteine and the closing phenylalanine or tryptophan.

J gene: TRBJ1-4; V gene: TRBV5-1; CDR3 protein: CASSFQGQAYSEKLFF
J gene: TRBJ2-2; V gene: TRBV9; CDR3 protein: CASTVGGGNTGELFF
J gene: TRBJ2-3; V gene: TRBV29-1; CDR3 protein: CSVAGTSGKGTQYF
J gene: TRBJ2-1; V gene: TRBV5-1; CDR3 protein: CASSLGFGRGERNEQFF
J gene: TRBJ1-5; V gene: TRBV10-3; CDR3 protein: CAISPQGNQPQHF
J gene: TRBJ2-5; V gene: TRBV5-1; CDR3 protein: CASSATGTSEETQYF
J gene: TRBJ1-1; V gene: TRBV4-1; CDR3 protein: CASSQVMFGGRGGTEAFF
J gene: TRBJ2-7; V gene: TRBV11-2; CDR3 protein: CASSPGTNSYEQYF
J gene: TRBJ1-5; V gene: TRBV6-5; CDR3 protein: CASRPDISNQPQHF
J gene: TRBJ2-7; V gene: TRBV5-4; CDR3 protein: CASSFPGGSGINEQYF
J gene: TRBJ2-5; V gene: TRBV3-1/TRBV3-2; CDR3 protein: CASSQDPAEETQYF
J gene: TRBJ1-5; V gene: TRBV27; CDR3 protein: CASSPQGIIGNQPQHF
J gene: TRBJ1-1; V gene: TRBV7-3; CDR3 protein: CASSLTPNTEAFF
J gene: TRBJ2-7; V gene: TRBV7-8; CDR3 protein: CASSLGGRADEQYF
J gene: TRBJ1-6; V gene: TRBV27; CDR3 protein: CASSLSRGKSPLHF
J gene: TRBJ1-3; V gene: TRBV4-2; CDR3 protein: CASSQIQGRDSGNTIYF
J gene: TRBJ1-5; V gene: TRBV19; CDR3 protein: CASMKDRGPNQPQHF